One T cell receptor beta chain is described in this entry. The sample comes from a study of T cell changes during pregnancy in multiple sclerosis. This CDR3 comprises 15 residues. Germline V gene sequence: CDR1 SGHAT, CDR2 FQNNGV. The V end was cut by 6 bases, the J end by 0 bases, with 15 bases between. TCRdb keeps only in-frame clones here, not all; method: immunoSEQ multiplex PCR. The table lists 9,000 to 10,000 clones, about 83% of them singletons. The sequenced sample was CD8+ T cells from peripheral blood mononuclear cells, obtained in the third trimester of pregnancy. This clonotype originated in a female donor in good health, enrolled as a control in a pregnancy study. The chain links TRBV11-2 to TRBJ2-7; possibly TRBD2 for D (6 bases). The CDR3 bases are TGTGCCAGCAGACCAACCGGGACTTACTCCTACGAGCAGTACTTC. As protein: CASRPTGTYSYEQYF.